The sequence of this T cell receptor (beta chain) was determined in a study of blood T cell repertoires in COVID-19. Study-wide background: The United States, Italy and Spain were the sources of the acute and convalescent COVID-19 samples. PBMCs, B-cell-depleted T cells, or T cells provided the cDNA or gDNA that made up the material.

Germline CDR1 is SNHLY and CDR2 is FYNNEI. The CDR3 has 13 residues. The V gene end was trimmed by 6 bases and the J gene end by 8 bases; junction bases not matched to a gene: 4. In the original analysis: Nucleated cell number was recorded as an estimate derived from reference gene primer amplification. Assay: immunoSEQ multiplex PCR; the TCRdb copy retains only in-frame clones and omits some. That table is the source of V, J and clone size, and D and trimming were worked out from the DNA. There are hundreds of thousands of clones in the sample; around 83% occur only once, and around 0.97% lies in the top ten.

Sequenced: peripheral blood. This TCR came from a man in his forties or fifties with acute or convalescent COVID-19. J is TRBJ1-4 and V is TRBV2; the match to TRBD1 covers 9 bases. The CDR3 coding sequence is TGTGCCAGCAGAACAGGGGGCGAGGAAAAACTGTTTTTT. This sequence encodes CASRTGGEEKLFF.